These 9 T cell receptor beta chains were sequenced from one sample in a study of blood T cell repertoires in COVID-19 (dated by TCRdb to 2020 to 2022). Library prep was done by the immunoSEQ multiplex PCR assay. TCRdb stores this immuneACCESS table with in-frame sequences only. Part of the clones is absent; in the studies checked, under half of the shortfall reflects unresolved V genes, and no reason is known for the rest. A total of 120,000 or so clones appear in this sample, roughly 69% of them only once. The top ten clonotypes cover roughly 2.2% of the sample. The sample consisted of peripheral blood. Source of these receptors: a woman aged 70-85 years with acute or convalescent COVID-19.

The gene calls are TRBV2 and TRBJ1-1, with a possible D match to TRBD1 (5 bases). Trimming left V 6 bases short and J 7 bases short, with 15 bases between. The CDR3 covers 13 residues. In germline, CDR1 is SNHLY, CDR2 FYNNEI. Here the CDR3 DNA reads TGTGCCAGCAGCGACGTCAGGGTTATTGAAGCTTTCTTT. Its translation is CASSDVRVIEAFF.

The rearrangement joins TRBV25-1 to TRBJ1-4; a weak D match, TRBD1 (5 bases). Trimming took off 0 bases at V and 7 bases at J, with 12 bases between the two ends. This CDR3 is 15 amino acids long. Germline V CDR1 and CDR2: MGHDK, SYGVNS. CDR3 residues: CASSEYGGSAEKLFF. For the CDR3, the DNA is TGTGCCAGCAGTGAATACGGGGGGAGTGCTGAAAAACTGTTTTTT.

The chain recombines TRBV7-2 with TRBJ1-4, with 7 bases aligning to TRBD1. Germline CDR1 SGHTA, CDR2 FQGNSA. The CDR3 length is 16 residues. After removal of 5 bases from V and 0 bases from J, the junction contained 6 bases not matched to a gene. This CDR3 reads CASSLRDSSTNEKLFF. CDR3 nucleotides: TGTGCCAGCAGCCTCCGGGACAGCTCAACTAATGAAAAACTGTTTTTT.

The chain recombines TRBV6-5 with TRBJ1-3, with no clear D. The germline V gene encodes CDR1 MNHEY and CDR2 SVGAGI. The CDR3 sequence is 16 residues long. The ends were cut back, 2 bases at V and 0 bases at J, with 11 bases in the middle. CDR3 amino acids: CASSYGGLSSGNTIYF. The CDR3 DNA follows: TGTGCCAGCAGTTACGGAGGACTTAGCTCTGGAAACACCATATATTTT.

The sample holds a few counts of this clone. V and J are TRBV5-1 and TRBJ1-2, with D possibly being TRBD1 (5 bases). This CDR3 is built from 15 residues. Deletions cut 2 bases from V and 0 bases from J, with 11 bases between. CDR1 is SGHRS, CDR2 YFSETQ, per germline. Here the CDR3 DNA reads TGCGCCAGCAGCTTTACGACAGCTACTAACTATGGCTACACCTTC. Amino acid sequence: CASSFTTATNYGYTF.

The CDR3 sequence is CASSMLGREQYF. The CDR3 region has the DNA TGTGCCAGTAGTATGTTGGGGCGCGAGCAGTACTTC. The rearrangement links TRBV19 to TRBJ2-7, with D perhaps matching TRBD1 (5 bases). Germline lookup yields CDR1 LNHDA and CDR2 SQIVND (reference sequence). The CDR3 has 12 residues. V dropped 3 bases and J dropped 6 bases, with 9 bases sitting between them.

This clone occurred a few times. The chain joins TRBV14 to TRBJ2-3; the match to TRBD2 covers 7 bases. After removal of 4 bases from V and 4 bases from J, the junction contained 11 bases not matched to a gene. Per the germline V gene, CDR1 is SGHDN and CDR2 is FVKESK. The CDR3 sequence is 16 residues long. CDR3 sequence reads: CASSRRSGKGADTQYF. CDR3 nucleotide sequence: TGTGCCAGCAGCCGGAGGAGCGGGAAAGGGGCAGATACGCAGTATTTT.

This chain links TRBV10-3 with TRBJ1-2; D may be TRBD1 (6 bases). V shed 6 bases and J shed 6 bases, with 14 bases lying between them. This CDR3 region has 13 residues. The germline gives CDR1 ENHRY, CDR2 SYGVKD. The CDR3 bases are TGTGCCATCAGCCAGGAGGGGGGGGATGGCTACACCTTC. It codes for CAISQEGGDGYTF.

This clone was counted between two and nine times. The V call is TRBV4-1, the J call TRBJ2-1; 7 bases are shared with TRBD2. CDR3 length equals 13 residues. Germline trimming cut 11 bases from V and 6 bases from J; bases unmatched to any gene: 10. CDR1 is MGHRA and CDR2 is YSYEKL in the germline V gene. The CDR3 DNA is TGCGCCTCGGGTGGACTAGGCGCCAATGAGCAGTTCTTC. This sequence encodes CASGGLGANEQFF.